The subject of this entry is one T cell receptor (beta chain). J lost 5 bases, V lost 0 bases, and 0 bases had no gene match. From germline, CDR1 is LNHNV and CDR2 YYDKDF (reference sequence). CDR3 length: 15 residues. Profiled with immunoSEQ multiplex PCR; TCRdb holds only in-frame clones, not every one. Counted here are around 1.5 million clones, under 99% occurring once; the ten biggest clones make up roughly 0.45%. The data derive from a study of shared clonotypes between healthy human individuals. This chain connects TRBV15 to TRBJ2-1; 11 bases agree with TRBD2. This sequence was found in a man aged 25-45 years in good health. Sequencing used naive CD4+ T cells sorted from blood. Noted subset: CD45RA+ positively selected. The DNA of the CDR3 is TGTGCCACCAGCAGAGAACTAGCGGGGGACAATGAGCAGTTCTTC. Translation: CATSRELAGDNEQFF.